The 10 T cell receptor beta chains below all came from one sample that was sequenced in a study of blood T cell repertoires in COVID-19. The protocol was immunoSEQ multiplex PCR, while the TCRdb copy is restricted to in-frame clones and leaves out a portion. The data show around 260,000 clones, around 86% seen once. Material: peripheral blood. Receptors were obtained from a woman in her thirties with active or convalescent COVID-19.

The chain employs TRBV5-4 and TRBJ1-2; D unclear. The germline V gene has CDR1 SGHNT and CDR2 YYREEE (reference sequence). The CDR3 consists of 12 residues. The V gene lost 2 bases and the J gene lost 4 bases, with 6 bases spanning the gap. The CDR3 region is CASSFGFYGYTF. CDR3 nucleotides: TGTGCCAGCAGCTTCGGTTTCTATGGCTACACCTTC. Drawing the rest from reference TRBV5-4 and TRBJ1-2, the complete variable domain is ETGVTQSPTHLIKTRGQQVTLRCSSQSGHNTVSWYQQALGQGPQFIFQYYREEENGRGNFPPRFSGLQFPNYSSELNVNALELDDSALYLCASSFGFYGYTFGSGTRLTVV.

CDR3 loop: CASSPDKMNTEAFF. CDR3 DNA: TGTGCCAGCTCACCGGACAAGATGAACACTGAAGCTTTCTTT. The chain links TRBV18 to TRBJ1-1; possibly TRBD1 for D (5 bases). This CDR3 region has 14 residues. Germline V gene data show CDR1 as KGHSH and CDR2 as LQKENI. V lost 3 bases to trimming and J lost 0 bases, with 8 bases between them.

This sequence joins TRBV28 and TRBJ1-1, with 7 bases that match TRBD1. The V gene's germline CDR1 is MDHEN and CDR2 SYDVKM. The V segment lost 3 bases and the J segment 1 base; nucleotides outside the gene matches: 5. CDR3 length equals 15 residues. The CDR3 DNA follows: TGTGCCAGCAGTTTCTGGGGACAGAAGAACACTGAAGCTTTCTTT. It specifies CASSFWGQKNTEAFF.

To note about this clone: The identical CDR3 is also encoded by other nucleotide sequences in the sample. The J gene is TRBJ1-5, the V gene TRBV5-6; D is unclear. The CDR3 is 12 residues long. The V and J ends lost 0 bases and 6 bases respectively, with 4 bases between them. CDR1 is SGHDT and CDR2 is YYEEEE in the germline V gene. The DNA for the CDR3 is TGTGCCAGCAGCTTGGCCGGTCAGCCCCAGCATTTT. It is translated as CASSLAGQPQHF.

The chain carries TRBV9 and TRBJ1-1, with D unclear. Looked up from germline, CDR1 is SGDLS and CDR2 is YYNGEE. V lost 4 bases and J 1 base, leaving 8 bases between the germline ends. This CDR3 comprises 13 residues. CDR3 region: CASSLTTNTEAFF. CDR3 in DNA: TGTGCCAGCAGCCTTACAACGAACACTGAAGCTTTCTTT.

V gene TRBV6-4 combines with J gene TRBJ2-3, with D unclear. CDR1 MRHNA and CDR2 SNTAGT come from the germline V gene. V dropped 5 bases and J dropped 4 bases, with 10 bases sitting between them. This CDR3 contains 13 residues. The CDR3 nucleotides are TGTGCCAGCAGTTTAGACATCTCAGATACGCAGTATTTT. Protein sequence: CASSLDISDTQYF.

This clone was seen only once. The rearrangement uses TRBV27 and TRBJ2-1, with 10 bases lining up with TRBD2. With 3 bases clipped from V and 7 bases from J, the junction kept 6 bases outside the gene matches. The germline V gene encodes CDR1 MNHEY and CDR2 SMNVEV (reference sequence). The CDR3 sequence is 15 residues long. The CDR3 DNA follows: TGTGCCAGCAGTTTTAATAGGACTAGCGGAAATGAGCAGTTCTTC. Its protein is CASSFNRTSGNEQFF.

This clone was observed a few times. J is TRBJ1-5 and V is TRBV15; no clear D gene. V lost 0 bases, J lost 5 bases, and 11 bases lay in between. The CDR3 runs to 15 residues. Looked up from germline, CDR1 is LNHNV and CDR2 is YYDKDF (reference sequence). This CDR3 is CATSRDRGRHQPQHF. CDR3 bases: TGTGCCACCAGCAGAGATCGGGGTCGCCATCAGCCCCAGCATTTT. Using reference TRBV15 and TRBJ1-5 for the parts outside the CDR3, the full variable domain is DAMVIQNPRYQVTQFGKPVTLSCSQTLNHNVMYWYQQKSSQAPKLLFHYYDKDFNNEADTPDNFQSRRPNTSFCFLDIRSPGLGDTAMYLCATSRDRGRHQPQHFGDGTRLSIL.

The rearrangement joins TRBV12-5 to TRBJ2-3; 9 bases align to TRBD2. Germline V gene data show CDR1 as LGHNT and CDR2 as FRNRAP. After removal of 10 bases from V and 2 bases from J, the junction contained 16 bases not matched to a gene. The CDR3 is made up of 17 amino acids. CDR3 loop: CATQATRLAVVTDTQYF. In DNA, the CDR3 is TGTGCTACCCAGGCTACACGACTAGCGGTCGTCACAGATACGCAGTATTTT.

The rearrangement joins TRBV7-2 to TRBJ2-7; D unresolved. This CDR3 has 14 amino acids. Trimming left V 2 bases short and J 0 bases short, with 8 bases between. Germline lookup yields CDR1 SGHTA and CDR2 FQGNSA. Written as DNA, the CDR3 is TGTGCCAGCAGCTTATCGAAGAGCTCCTACGAGCAGTACTTC. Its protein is CASSLSKSSYEQYF.